The source of this TCR beta chain is a study of CD8 T cells in ankylosing spondylitis. General study results and limits: Among TCR beta sequences, a motif of roughly 8 highly homologous variants appeared characteristic of ankylosing spondylitis blood. With a CD8+ phenotype, disease-linked clones were relatively rare in peripheral blood. Reportedly, disease-linked clones are significantly enriched in ankylosing spondylitis patients' matched synovial fluid.

Trimming cost V 1 base and J 8 bases, with 11 bases left between them. Per germline, CDR1 GTSNPN and CDR2 SVGIG (reference sequence). The CDR3 totals 12 residues. Each TCR beta library was made by quantitative 5'-RACE that incorporated molecular barcodes. TCRdb independently ran MiXCR on the 5' RACE reads; one entry per CDR3 protein. The data hold around 440,000 distinct CDR3 sequences, with approximately 17% observed a single time. Notes on this clonotype: Its antigen is not identified.

The specimen sequenced was blood, either unsorted or a sorted T cell fraction (not recorded which). The TCR sequence derives from a male donor with ankylosing spondylitis. The chain couples TRBV30 to TRBJ1-2; D not certain. CDR3 nucleotides: TGTGCCTGGAGTGGGGCGGCTCGCGGCTACACCTTC. Amino acid sequence: CAWSGAARGYTF.